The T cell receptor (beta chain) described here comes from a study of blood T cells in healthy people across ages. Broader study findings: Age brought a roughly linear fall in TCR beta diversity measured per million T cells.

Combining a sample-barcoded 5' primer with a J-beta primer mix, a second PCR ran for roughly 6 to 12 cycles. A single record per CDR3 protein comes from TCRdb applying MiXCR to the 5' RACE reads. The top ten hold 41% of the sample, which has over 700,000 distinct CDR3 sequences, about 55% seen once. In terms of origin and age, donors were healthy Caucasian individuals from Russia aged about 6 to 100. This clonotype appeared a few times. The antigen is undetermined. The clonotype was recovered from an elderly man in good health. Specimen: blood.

Here the CDR3 DNA reads TGCAGTGCTAGTGGCATACCAACAGGGGCTTCCGGCTACACCTTC. It yields the protein CSASGIPTGASGYTF. The V gene is TRBV20-1, the J gene TRBJ1-2; 7 nucleotides agree with TRBD1. The germline gives CDR1 DFQATT, CDR2 SNEGSKA (reference sequence). V shed 3 bases, J shed 8 bases, and the junction held 15 bases outside the gene matches. CDR3 length: 15 residues.